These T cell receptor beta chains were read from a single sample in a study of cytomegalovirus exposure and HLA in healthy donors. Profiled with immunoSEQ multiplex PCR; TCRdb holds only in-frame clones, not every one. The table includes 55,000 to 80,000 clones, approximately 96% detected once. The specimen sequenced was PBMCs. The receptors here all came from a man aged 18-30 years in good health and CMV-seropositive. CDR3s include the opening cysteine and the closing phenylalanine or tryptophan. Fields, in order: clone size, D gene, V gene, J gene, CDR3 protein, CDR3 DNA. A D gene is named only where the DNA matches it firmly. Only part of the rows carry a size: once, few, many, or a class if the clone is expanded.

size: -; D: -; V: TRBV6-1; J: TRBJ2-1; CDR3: CASSDRRRGYNEQFF; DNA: TGTGCCAGCAGCGACAGGAGGAGAGGGTACAATGAGCAGTTCTTC
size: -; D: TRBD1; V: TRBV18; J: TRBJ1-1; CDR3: CASSPDRVGNTEAFF; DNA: TGTGCCAGCTCACCAGACAGGGTGGGGAACACTGAAGCTTTCTTT
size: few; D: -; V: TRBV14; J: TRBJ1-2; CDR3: CASSPAGGRNYGYTF; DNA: TGTGCCAGCAGCCCAGCCGGGGGACGGAACTATGGCTACACCTTC
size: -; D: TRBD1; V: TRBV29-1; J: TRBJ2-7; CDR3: CSSATLPGQGAHEQYF; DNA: TGCAGCTCCGCAACGCTCCCGGGACAGGGGGCCCACGAGCAGTACTTC
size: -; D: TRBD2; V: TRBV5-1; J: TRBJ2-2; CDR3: CASSTGTSVTGELFF; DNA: TGCGCCAGCAGCACCGGGACTAGCGTGACCGGGGAGCTGTTTTTT
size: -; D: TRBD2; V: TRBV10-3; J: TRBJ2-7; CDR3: CAISGTLGAGPSSYEQYF; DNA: TGTGCCATCAGTGGGACACTAGGAGCGGGGCCCAGCTCCTACGAGCAGTACTTC
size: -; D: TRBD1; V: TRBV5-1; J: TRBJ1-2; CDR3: CASSLGGQATEYGYTF; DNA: TGCGCCAGCAGCTTGGGGGGACAGGCCACGGAATATGGCTACACCTTC
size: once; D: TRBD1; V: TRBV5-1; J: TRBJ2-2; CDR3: CASSFITGVNTGELFF; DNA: TGCGCCAGCAGCTTTATTACAGGGGTAAACACCGGGGAGCTGTTTTTT
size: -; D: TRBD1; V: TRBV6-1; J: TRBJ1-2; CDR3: CASSPGQANYGYTF; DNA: TGTGCCAGCAGTCCGGGACAGGCAAACTATGGCTACACCTTC
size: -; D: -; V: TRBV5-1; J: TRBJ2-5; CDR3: CASSLQEGRETQYF; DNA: TGCGCCAGCAGCTTGCAGGAGGGTAGAGAGACCCAGTACTTC
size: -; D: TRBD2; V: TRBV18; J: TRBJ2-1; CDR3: CASSPESAGETFSSYNEQFF; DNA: TGTGCCAGCTCACCAGAGAGCGCGGGGGAGACGTTTAGCTCCTACAATGAGCAGTTCTTC